This TCR beta chain was sequenced during a study of T cell repertoires and HLA-DP antigens. The method was immunoSEQ multiplex PCR; TCRdb's version includes in-frame clones alone and lacks a portion of them. The sample contains about 110,000 clones, around 92% of which appear only once. In the case of this clone: The antigen remains undetermined.

The material sequenced was CD4+ T cells from PBMCs. The receptor was isolated from a woman aged 18-29 years in good health and CMV-seronegative.

This chain's CDR3 is CASRGSGYTGELFF. The CDR3 nucleotides are TGTGCCAGCAGAGGATCAGGCTACACCGGGGAGCTGTTTTTT. The rearrangement joins TRBV2 to TRBJ2-2; D is unclear. Germline V lookup: CDR1 SNHLY, CDR2 FYNNEI. This CDR3 contains 14 residues. V lost 6 bases to trimming and J lost 3 bases, with 11 bases between them.